This TCR beta chain was sequenced for a study of cytomegalovirus exposure and HLA in healthy donors. The overall study: A subsequent analysis reported that the 95 to 150 validation repertoires were produced on the same platform that had also been used for the roughly 700 first-cohort repertoires. Regarding the study as a whole: Accounts indicate the classifier identified cytomegalovirus status with strong specificity and sensitivity. TCR beta chains numbering 164 were designated cytomegalovirus-associated.

Comment on this clone: The target antigen is unknown.

TCRdb's copy holds only in-frame clones and misses some; the assay was immunoSEQ multiplex PCR. The repertoire holds approximately 60,000 clones, with 75% to 95% as singletons. The donors were members of the validation cohort comprising 120 subjects, separate from the approximately 670-subject first cohort. CDR3 size: 17 residues. From germline, CDR1 is SEHNR and CDR2 FQNEAQ (reference sequence). V shed 1 base, J shed 5 bases, and the junction held 10 bases outside the gene matches. This chain links TRBV7-9 with TRBJ1-4, with 7 bases fitting TRBD1. Sample: PBMCs. The receptor comes from a man between 18 and 29 years old in good health and CMV-seronegative. The CDR3 spells CASSLGKLGQINEKLFF. The CDR3 DNA reads as TGTGCCAGCAGCTTAGGAAAGTTGGGACAGATAAATGAAAAACTGTTTTTT.